This T cell receptor (beta chain) was captured by sequencing in a study of blood T cell repertoires in COVID-19. As for the study in general: Acute and convalescent COVID-19 samples came from the United States, Italy and Spain.

Trimming at V came to 5 bases and at J to 5 bases, leaving 10 bases not matched to a gene. Germline assignment: CDR1 SGHAT and CDR2 FQNNGV. The CDR3 consists of 15 residues. Per the original data handling: Amplifying reference gene primers gave estimates of nucleated cell counts. Profiling relied on immunoSEQ multiplex PCR, and the TCRdb table lists in-frame clones only, not all of them. From that table come the V and J calls and clone size; the DNA was used to work out D and trimming. The data show around 230,000 clones, with 88% seen just once and less than 0.75% held by the top ten. The sequenced sample was peripheral blood. This TCR was recovered from a man aged 35-49 years with acute or convalescent COVID-19. The chain combines TRBV11-2 with TRBJ2-5; TRBD2 matches 8 bases. Here the CDR3 reads CASSGGQRGIETQYF. For the CDR3, the DNA is TGTGCCAGCAGCGGGGGCCAGCGGGGGATTGAGACCCAGTACTTC.